This T cell receptor (beta chain) comes out of a study of blood T cell repertoires in COVID-19. Profiled with immunoSEQ multiplex PCR; TCRdb holds only in-frame clones, not every one. The table shows around 310,000 clones, with roughly 90% occurring only once. V shed 3 bases and J 6 bases; nucleotides not matched to a gene: 10. The CDR3 sequence is 17 residues long. In germline, CDR1 is MDHEN, CDR2 SYDVKM. The clonotype originates from a woman aged 50 to 65 with active or convalescent COVID-19. The sequenced sample was peripheral blood. The V gene is TRBV28, the J gene TRBJ1-5; TRBD1 agrees at 11 bases. The CDR3 sequence: CASSFTSGQGASQPQHF. The DNA for the CDR3 is TGTGCCAGCAGTTTCACCTCTGGACAGGGGGCATCTCAGCCCCAGCATTTT.